The rows below give T cell receptor beta chains drawn from one sample of a study of OX40 agonist ivuxolimab in advanced cancers. Sequenced by immunoSEQ multiplex PCR; TCRdb stores in-frame clones only, minus some. The sample lists roughly 48,000 clones, approximately 79% occurring once. Sequenced material: CD4+ or CD8+ T cells sorted from blood, taken in a trial of the OX40 agonist ivuxolimab. The receptors were sampled from an adult with an advanced solid tumor such as melanoma, head and neck, liver or kidney cancer. CDR3s include the opening cysteine and the closing phenylalanine or tryptophan. A D gene is named only where the DNA matches it firmly. Expanded clones are given a class, and other clones once, few, many or no size at all.

v_gene	d_gene	abundance	j_gene	CDR3aa	CDR3nt
TRBV30	-	few	TRBJ1-6	CACEILANSPLHF	TGTGCCTGCGAAATCTTGGCCAATTCACCCCTCCACTTT
TRBV7-9	TRBD2	-	TRBJ2-1	CASSILAGLGEQFF	TGTGCCAGCAGCATACTAGCGGGATTGGGGGAGCAGTTCTTC
TRBV4-1	-	-	TRBJ2-1	CASTQLASYNEQFF	TGCGCCAGTACCCAACTAGCTTCCTACAATGAGCAGTTCTTC
TRBV6-4	-	-	TRBJ2-1	CASSDYGDNEQFF	TGTGCCAGCAGTGACTACGGGGACAATGAGCAGTTCTTC
TRBV2	-	-	TRBJ2-1	CASRLDTNEQFF	TGTGCTAGCAGGCTCGATACCAATGAGCAGTTCTTC
TRBV6-5	TRBD1	-	TRBJ2-7	CASRPGQGNYEQYF	TGTGCCAGCAGGCCCGGACAGGGAAATTACGAGCAGTACTTC
TRBV5-1	-	-	TRBJ2-3	CASSPRGGMADTQYF	TGCGCCAGCAGCCCCAGGGGCGGGATGGCAGATACGCAGTATTTT
TRBV19	-	-	TRBJ2-7	CASSQSGLSYEQYF	TGTGCCAGTAGTCAGAGCGGTCTCTCCTACGAGCAGTACTTC
TRBV7-8	-	-	TRBJ2-3	CASSVGSSTQYF	TGTGCCAGCAGCGTTGGTTCGAGCACGCAGTATTTT
TRBV6-1	TRBD2	-	TRBJ2-7	CASSELAGVSREQYF	TGTGCCAGCAGTGAACTAGCGGGAGTTTCGCGCGAGCAGTACTTC
TRBV7-2	TRBD1	-	TRBJ1-2	CASSLGQGYGYTF	TGTGCCAGCAGCTTAGGACAGGGTTATGGCTACACCTTC
TRBV11-1	-	few	TRBJ1-5	CASMQRCNQPQHF	TGTGCCAGCATGCAACGGTGCAATCAGCCCCAGCATTTT
TRBV7-2	-	-	TRBJ1-1	CASSLAGRYTEAFF	TGTGCCAGCAGCTTGGCAGGAAGGTATACTGAAGCTTTCTTT